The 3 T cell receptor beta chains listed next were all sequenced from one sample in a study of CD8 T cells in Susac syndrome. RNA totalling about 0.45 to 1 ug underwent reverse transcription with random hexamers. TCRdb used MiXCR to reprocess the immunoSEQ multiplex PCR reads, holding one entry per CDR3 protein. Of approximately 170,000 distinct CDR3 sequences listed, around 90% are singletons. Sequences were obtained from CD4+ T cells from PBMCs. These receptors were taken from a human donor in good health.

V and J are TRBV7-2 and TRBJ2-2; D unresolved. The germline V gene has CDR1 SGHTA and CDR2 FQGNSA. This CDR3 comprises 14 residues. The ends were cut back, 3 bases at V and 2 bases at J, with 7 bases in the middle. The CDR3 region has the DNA TGTGCCAGCAGCTTTTACCAAAACACCGGGGAGCTGTTTTTT. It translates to CASSFYQNTGELFF.

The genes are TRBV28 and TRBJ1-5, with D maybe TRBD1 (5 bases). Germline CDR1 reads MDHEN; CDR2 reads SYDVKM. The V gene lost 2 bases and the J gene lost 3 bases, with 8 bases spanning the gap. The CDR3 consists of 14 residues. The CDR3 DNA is TGTGCCAGCAGTTTAGAGGGGACCAATCAGCCCCAGCATTTT. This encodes CASSLEGTNQPQHF.

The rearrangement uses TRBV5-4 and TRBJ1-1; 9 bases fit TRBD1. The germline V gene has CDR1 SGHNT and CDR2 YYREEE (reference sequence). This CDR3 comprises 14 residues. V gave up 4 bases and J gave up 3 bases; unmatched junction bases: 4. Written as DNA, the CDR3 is TGTGCCAGCAGCAAGGGACAGGGCGACACTGAAGCTTTCTTT. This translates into CASSKGQGDTEAFF.